The rows below give T cell receptor beta chains drawn from one sample of a study of cytomegalovirus exposure and HLA in healthy donors. Clones were read by immunoSEQ multiplex PCR, and TCRdb kept only the in-frame ones, dropping some. This sample has some 150,000 clones, with 75% to 85% found just once. What was sequenced was PBMCs. The receptor set was obtained from a human donor in good health. Both conserved end residues are part of each CDR3. D genes are given only for firm matches. Expanded clones get a size class; other rows say once, few or many, or leave the size out.

TRBD1 | TRBJ1-2 | TRBV30 | . | TGTGCCTGGAGTGCCCGAATCGGGACAGGGGCTAACTATGGCTACACCTTC | CAWSARIGTGANYGYTF
TRBD1 | TRBJ1-2 | TRBV7-2 | . | TGTGCCAGCAGCTCATCAGGGGGGTCTAACTATGGCTACACCTTC | CASSSSGGSNYGYTF
TRBD2 | TRBJ2-1 | TRBV7-3 | . | TGTGCCAGCAGCCCCCGGACTAGCACCTACAATGAGCAGTTCTTC | CASSPRTSTYNEQFF
. | TRBJ1-3 | TRBV5-6 | few | TGTGCCAGCAGCTTGGAGGGACTGCCCTCTGGAAACACCATATATTTT | CASSLEGLPSGNTIYF
TRBD1 | TRBJ2-7 | TRBV13 | . | TGTGCCAGCAGCATCCGGGACAGGGCCTACGAGCAGTACTTC | CASSIRDRAYEQYF
. | TRBJ2-7 | TRBV2 | . | TGTGCCAGCAGTGAATTACAGGGTGGCGAGCAGTACTTC | CASSELQGGEQYF
. | TRBJ2-5 | TRBV6-6 | . | TGTGCCAGCAGTTACCCAAGGGGGGGGCGGGAGACCCAGTACTTC | CASSYPRGGRETQYF
. | TRBJ1-2 | TRBV2 | . | TGTGCCAGCAGTGAACTGACGACAAACTATGGCTACACCTTC | CASSELTTNYGYTF
. | TRBJ2-2 | TRBV4-2 | . | TGTGCCAGCAGCCAAGATCTCCGCACCGGGGAGCTGTTTTTT | CASSQDLRTGELFF
. | TRBJ2-7 | TRBV5-6 | . | TGTGCCAGCAGCTTTCGTACGGCCTACGAGCAGTACTTC | CASSFRTAYEQYF
. | TRBJ2-1 | TRBV19 | . | TGTGCCAGTAGTATGATGCCGGCCATGGGAGTTCGCAATGAGCAGTTCTTC | CASSMMPAMGVRNEQFF
. | TRBJ1-1 | TRBV4-1 | . | TGCGCCAGCAGCCAAGATAGACACCTAAACACTGAAGCTTTCTTT | CASSQDRHLNTEAFF
. | TRBJ1-2 | TRBV28 | . | TGTGCCAGCCTTCCCCAGGGATCAGGCCTCTATGGCTACACCTTC | CASLPQGSGLYGYTF
TRBD1 | TRBJ1-2 | TRBV2 | . | TGTGCCAGCGGGGGACACGGGGACAGCCTCTATGGCTACACCTTC | CASGGHGDSLYGYTF
TRBD1 | TRBJ1-2 | TRBV15 | . | TGTGCCACCAGCAGGGACAGGGGGGACTATGGCTACACCTTC | CATSRDRGDYGYTF
TRBD2 | TRBJ2-2 | TRBV2 | . | TGTGCCAGCAAACCTGCAACTAGCGCCGGGGAGCTGTTTTTT | CASKPATSAGELFF
TRBD1 | TRBJ1-2 | TRBV30 | . | TGTGCCTGGAGGGTAGGGGACAGGGGTGTTTATGGCTACCCCTTC | CAWRVGDRGVYGYPF
. | TRBJ2-7 | TRBV5-1 | . | TGCGCCAGCAGCTTAGCACAGGGTGGCTACGAGCAGTACTTC | CASSLAQGGYEQYF
. | TRBJ1-4 | TRBV4-3 | . | TGCGCCAGCAGCCAAGATATTTCGGGGTGGCGACTGTTTTTT | CASSQDISGWRLFF
TRBD2 | TRBJ2-1 | TRBV4-3 | . | TGCGCCAGCAGCCAAGATGGCCTAGCGGCCTTCTCCTACAATGAGCAGTTCTTC | CASSQDGLAAFSYNEQFF
TRBD2 | TRBJ2-3 | TRBV30 | . | TGTGCCTGGAGTGGGCGGGGGACGTCAGATACGCAGTATTTT | CAWSGRGTSDTQYF
TRBD2 | TRBJ2-1 | TRBV6-6 | . | TGTGCCAGCACCACTCTAGCGGGAGTAGGAAATGAGCAGTTCTTC | CASTTLAGVGNEQFF
. | TRBJ2-1 | TRBV5-6 | . | TGTGCCAGCAACCCTCTTGGTAGCTTCGATGAGCAGTTCTTC | CASNPLGSFDEQFF
. | TRBJ2-1 | TRBV7-7 | once | TGTGCCAGCAGCCCTCGAGGAAATTACAATGAGCAGTTCTTC | CASSPRGNYNEQFF
TRBD2 | TRBJ2-1 | TRBV2 | . | TGTGCCAGCAGTCTCCGGACTAGCGGATACAATGAGCAGTTCTTC | CASSLRTSGYNEQFF
. | TRBJ2-7 | TRBV5-6 | . | TGTGCCAGCAGCCTAGGGGTATTTGGGGCCGAGCAGTACTTC | CASSLGVFGAEQYF
. | TRBJ2-3 | TRBV2 | . | TGTGCCAGCAATGTTATTGGCACAGATACGCAGTATTTT | CASNVIGTDTQYF
TRBD2 | TRBJ2-1 | TRBV5-1 | . | TGCGCCAGCACCCCTCCGACACTAGCGGGGGGGCACGATGAGCAGTTCTTC | CASTPPTLAGGHDEQFF
. | TRBJ1-3 | TRBV4-2 | once | TGTGCCAGCAGCCAAGATGCAGGGACTGGAAACACCATATATTTT | CASSQDAGTGNTIYF
TRBD1 | TRBJ1-4 | TRBV6-5 | . | TGTGCCAGCAGCAGGGACAGTTTCTTTGAAGAAAAACTGTTTTTT | CASSRDSFFEEKLFF
TRBD1 | TRBJ2-7 | TRBV27 | . | TGTGCCAGCAGTTTATACAGGGGTAGTTACGAGCAGTACTTC | CASSLYRGSYEQYF
TRBD1 | TRBJ2-1 | TRBV7-9 | . | TGTGCCAGCAGCTTGGCCGGGACAGGGGACAATGAGCAGTTCTTC | CASSLAGTGDNEQFF
. | TRBJ2-3 | TRBV28 | . | TGTGCCAGCAGTTTTCCCACTACAGATACGCAGTATTTT | CASSFPTTDTQYF
TRBD2 | TRBJ2-3 | TRBV7-6 | . | TGTGCCAGCAGCTTAGGGGCCTATGGCGGGAGCGGTAATACGCAGTATTTT | CASSLGAYGGSGNTQYF
TRBD1 | TRBJ2-7 | TRBV7-8 | once | TGTGCCAGCAGCACCTTCCCGACAGGGGGACGAGGGGAGCAGTACTTC | CASSTFPTGGRGEQYF
. | TRBJ2-7 | TRBV28 | . | TGTGCCAGCAGTTTTGGTTCCAGCGACGAGCAGTACTTC | CASSFGSSDEQYF
TRBD1 | TRBJ2-7 | TRBV2 | . | TGTGCCAGCAGTGACAATACAGGGGTCTCGGAGCAGTACTTC | CASSDNTGVSEQYF
. | TRBJ1-2 | TRBV6-6 | once | TGTGCCATTTCGGAGGGTTTCAATGGCTACACCTTC | CAISEGFNGYTF
. | TRBJ1-5 | TRBV6-1 | . | TGTGCCAGCAGCATAGATACGGGGCAGCCCCAGCATTTT | CASSIDTGQPQHF
. | TRBJ2-5 | TRBV7-2 | once | TGTGCCAGCAGCTTGGCGGGACGGTATCAAGAGACCCAGTACTTC | CASSLAGRYQETQYF
. | TRBJ2-2 | TRBV15 | . | TGTGCCACAACAGATGCCGGGACACTAAACACCGGGGAGCTGTTTTTT | CATTDAGTLNTGELFF
TRBD1 | TRBJ1-1 | TRBV6-1 | . | TGTGCCAGCACTAGGACAGGAGAGACTGAAGCTTTCTTT | CASTRTGETEAFF
TRBD1 | TRBJ1-2 | TRBV29-1 | . | TGCAGCGTTGACAGGGGGCTCGGGGGCTACACCTTC | CSVDRGLGGYTF
. | TRBJ2-5 | TRBV7-9 | . | TGTGCCAGCAGCTTGTACCAGGACTTGGAGACCCAGTACTTC | CASSLYQDLETQYF
. | TRBJ1-4 | TRBV6-1 | . | TGTGCCAGCCGCGGACAATTGGATGAAAAACTGTTTTTT | CASRGQLDEKLFF
. | TRBJ1-1 | TRBV6-5 | . | TGTGCCAGCAGTTATTTTGGGGCGTGGGGTGAAGCTTTCTTT | CASSYFGAWGEAFF
TRBD2 | TRBJ2-3 | TRBV19 | few | TGTGCCAGTAGACGGGGGGGACTAGCGGGAGACACAGATACGCAGTATTTT | CASRRGGLAGDTDTQYF
TRBD2 | TRBJ2-3 | TRBV7-9 | few | TGTGCCAGCAGATCCCTAGCGGTCACAGATACGCAGTATTTT | CASRSLAVTDTQYF
. | TRBJ1-3 | TRBV30 | . | TGTGCCTGGAGCCATTTCTCTGGAAACACCATATATTTT | CAWSHFSGNTIYF
TRBD1 | TRBJ1-4 | TRBV6-4 | . | TGTGCCAGCAGTTTACAACCGGGACAGGGGAATGAAAAACTGTTTTTT | CASSLQPGQGNEKLFF
. | TRBJ2-7 | TRBV28 | . | TGTGCCAGCAGTTTTATTCTGAGGCTAGAACAGGGTGGGTCGTACGAGCAGTACTTC | CASSFILRLEQGGSYEQYF
. | TRBJ1-4 | TRBV30 | . | TGTGCCTGGAGTCGTGAGACAGCGCGAGAAAAACTGTTTTTT | CAWSRETAREKLFF
TRBD2 | TRBJ2-2 | TRBV9 | . | TGTGCCAGCAGCGCCATAGCGGGAGGGCCTAGCGGGGAGCTGTTTTTT | CASSAIAGGPSGELFF
. | TRBJ2-7 | TRBV7-8 | . | TGTGCCAGCAGCTTAGGACAGACAGCCGAGCAGTACTTC | CASSLGQTAEQYF
TRBD2 | TRBJ2-1 | TRBV30 | . | TGTGCCTGGAGACCGGCAATCAGCGGGGGCCCCGTGTTCTTC | CAWRPAISGGPVFF
TRBD1 | TRBJ1-2 | TRBV19 | . | TGTGCCAGTAGTCCCGAGGGCAGACAGGGGGGCTACACCTTC | CASSPEGRQGGYTF
TRBD1 | TRBJ1-6 | TRBV2 | . | TGTGCCGGCCGGGACAGGGCCGTGGCAGTTAATTCACCCCTCCACTTT | CAGRDRAVAVNSPLHF
TRBD1 | TRBJ1-6 | TRBV6-4 | . | TGTGCCAGCAGTGAGAGCCCCGGGACAGGATATTCACCCCTCCACTTT | CASSESPGTGYSPLHF
. | TRBJ2-5 | TRBV7-9 | . | TGTGCCAGCAGCTCCATTGGCGGGACCCAGTACTTC | CASSSIGGTQYF